The clone carrying this TCR beta chain was picked up a small number of times. Antigen unknown. This entry comes from a study of human T cells and chemical hapten exposure. Turning to the study itself: Upper inner arm skin measuring about 2 cm by about 2 cm received 2% DPC for sensitization. Findings and caveats of the study: DPC sensitization left the count of TCRs above 1 in 1000 unchanged.

As to time point: pre-sensitization, week 0. Treatment specified: therapeutic diphenylcyclopropenone sensitization with weekly scalp DPC. TCRdb redid the calling of the RACE reads with MiXCR, one entry per CDR3 protein. The sample carries roughly 380,000 distinct CDR3 sequences, about 5.1% recorded once. The CDR3 contains 15 residues. Trimming took off 6 bases at V and 0 bases at J, with 12 bases between the two ends. The specimen comprised whole blood, sampled in connection with sensitization to the hapten diphenylcyclopropenone (DPC). The chain recombines TRBV12-3 or TRBV12-4 with TRBJ1-3; tentatively, D is TRBD1 (5 bases). The origin of this receptor is a woman between 50 and 59 years old with alopecia areata. Some clones in this sample may be carry-over from other donors' samples. Here the CDR3 DNA reads TGTGCCAGCAGGCAGACAGTCCTCTCTGGAAACACCATATATTTT. Translating it yields CASRQTVLSGNTIYF.